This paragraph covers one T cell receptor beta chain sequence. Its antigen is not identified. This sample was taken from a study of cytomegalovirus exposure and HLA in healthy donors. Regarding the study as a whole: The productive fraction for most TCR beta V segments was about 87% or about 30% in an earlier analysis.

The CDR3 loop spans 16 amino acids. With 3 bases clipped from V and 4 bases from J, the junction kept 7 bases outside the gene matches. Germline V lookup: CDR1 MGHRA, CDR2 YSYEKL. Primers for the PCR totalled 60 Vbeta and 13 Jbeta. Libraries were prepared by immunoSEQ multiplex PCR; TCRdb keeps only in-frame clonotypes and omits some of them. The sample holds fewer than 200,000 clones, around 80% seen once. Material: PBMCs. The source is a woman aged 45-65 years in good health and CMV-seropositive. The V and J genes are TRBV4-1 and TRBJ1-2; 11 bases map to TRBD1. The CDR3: CASSQVTGTGGYGYTF. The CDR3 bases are TGCGCCAGCAGCCAGGTTACCGGGACAGGGGGCTATGGCTACACCTTC.